This T cell receptor beta chain was sequenced during a study of blood T cells in healthy people across ages. This clonotype has more than one count but fewer than ten. Each sample had at least 6.5 million PBMCs isolated. V was clipped by 8 bases and J by 9 bases, with 17 bases between them. CDR3 length: 13 residues. Per the germline V gene, CDR1 is MDHEN and CDR2 is SYDVKM. Sample-barcoded 5' priming and a J-beta primer mix drove a second PCR of about 6 to 11 cycles. Unique molecular identifiers of 12 random nucleotides labeled each cDNA. TCRdb reanalysed the 5' RACE reads using MiXCR and keeps one entry per CDR3 protein. The sample has fewer than 2 million distinct CDR3 sequences; approximately 39% are singletons.

This TCR derives from a human donor in good health. The rearrangement joins TRBV28 to TRBJ2-4; a weak D match, TRBD2 (5 bases). Sequenced input: blood. The CDR3 spells CASCYGVGSIQYF. CDR3 in DNA: TGTGCCAGCTGTTACGGGGTTGGGAGCATTCAGTACTTC.